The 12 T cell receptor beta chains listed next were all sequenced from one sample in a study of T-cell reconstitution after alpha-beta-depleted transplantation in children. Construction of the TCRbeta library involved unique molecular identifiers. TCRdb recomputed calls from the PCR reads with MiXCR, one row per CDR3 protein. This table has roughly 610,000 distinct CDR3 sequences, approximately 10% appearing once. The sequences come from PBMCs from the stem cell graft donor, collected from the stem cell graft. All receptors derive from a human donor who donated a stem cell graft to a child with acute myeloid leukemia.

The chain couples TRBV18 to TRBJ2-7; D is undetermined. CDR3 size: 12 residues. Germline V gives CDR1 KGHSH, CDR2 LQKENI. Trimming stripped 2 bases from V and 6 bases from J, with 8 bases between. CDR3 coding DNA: TGTGCCAGCTCACCAGCTCGGGCCGAGCAGTACTTC. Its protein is CASSPARAEQYF.

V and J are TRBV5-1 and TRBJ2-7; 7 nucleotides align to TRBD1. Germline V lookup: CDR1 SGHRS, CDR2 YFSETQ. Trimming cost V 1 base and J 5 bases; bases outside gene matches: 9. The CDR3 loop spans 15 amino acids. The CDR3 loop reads CASSLRDSLRDEQYF. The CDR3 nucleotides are TGCGCCAGCAGCTTGCGGGACAGTCTTCGGGACGAGCAGTACTTC. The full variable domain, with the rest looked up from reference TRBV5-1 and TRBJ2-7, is KAGVTQTPRYLIKTRGQQVTLSCSPISGHRSVSWYQQTPGQGLQFLFEYFSETQRNKGNFPGRFSGRQFSNSRSEMNVSTLELGDSALYLCASSLRDSLRDEQYFGPGTRLTVT.

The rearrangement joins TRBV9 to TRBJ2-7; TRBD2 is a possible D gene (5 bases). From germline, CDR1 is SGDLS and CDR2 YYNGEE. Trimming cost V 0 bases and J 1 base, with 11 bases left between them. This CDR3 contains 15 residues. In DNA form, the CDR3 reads TGTGCCAGCAGCGTAGCACGGACTGTATCCTACGAGCAGTACTTC. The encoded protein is CASSVARTVSYEQYF.

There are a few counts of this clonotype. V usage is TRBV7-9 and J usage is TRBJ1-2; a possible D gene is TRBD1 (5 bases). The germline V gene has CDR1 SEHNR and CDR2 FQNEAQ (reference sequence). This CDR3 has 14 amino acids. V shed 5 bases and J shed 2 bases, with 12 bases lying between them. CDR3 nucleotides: TGTGCCAGCAGCCCAGGGACTACAAACTATGGCTACACCTTC. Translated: CASSPGTTNYGYTF. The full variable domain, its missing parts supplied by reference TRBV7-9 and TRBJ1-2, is DTGVSQNPRHKITKRGQNVTFRCDPISEHNRLYWYRQTLGQGPEFLTYFQNEAQLEKSRLLSDRFSAERPKGSFSTLEIQRTEQGDSAMYLCASSPGTTNYGYTFGSGTRLTVV.

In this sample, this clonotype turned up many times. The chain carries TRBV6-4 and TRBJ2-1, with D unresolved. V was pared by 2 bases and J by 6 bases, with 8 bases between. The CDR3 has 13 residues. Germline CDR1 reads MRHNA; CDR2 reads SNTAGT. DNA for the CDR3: TGTGCCAGCAGTGACCTTTTTTCCAATGAGCAGTTCTTC. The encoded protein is CASSDLFSNEQFF.

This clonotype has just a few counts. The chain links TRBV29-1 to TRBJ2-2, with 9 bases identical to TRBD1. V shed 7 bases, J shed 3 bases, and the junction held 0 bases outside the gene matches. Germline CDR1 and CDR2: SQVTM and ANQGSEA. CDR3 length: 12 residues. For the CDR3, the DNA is TGCAGCGGACAGGGGGACACCGGGGAGCTGTTTTTT. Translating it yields CSGQGDTGELFF.

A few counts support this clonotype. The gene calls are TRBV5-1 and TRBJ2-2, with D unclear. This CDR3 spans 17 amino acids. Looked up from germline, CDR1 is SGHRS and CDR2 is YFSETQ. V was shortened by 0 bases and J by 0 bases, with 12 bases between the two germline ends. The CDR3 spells CASSLEVSQTNTGELFF. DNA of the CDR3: TGCGCCAGCAGCTTGGAGGTCAGCCAAACGAACACCGGGGAGCTGTTTTTT.

This CDR3 is CASSYPKGEGAGELFF. The CDR3 DNA reads as TGCGCCAGCAGCTATCCTAAGGGGGAGGGCGCCGGGGAGCTGTTTTTT. V usage is TRBV5-1 and J usage is TRBJ2-2; possibly TRBD2 for D (7 bases). The CDR3 contains 16 residues. V shed 3 bases and J shed 6 bases, with 18 bases lying between them. From germline, CDR1 is SGHRS and CDR2 YFSETQ.

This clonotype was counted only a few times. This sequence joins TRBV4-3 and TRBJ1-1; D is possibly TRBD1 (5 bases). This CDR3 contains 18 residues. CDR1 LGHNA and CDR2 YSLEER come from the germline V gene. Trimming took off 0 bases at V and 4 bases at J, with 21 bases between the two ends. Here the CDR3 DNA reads TGCGCCAGCAGCCAAGACTTCGCCCAGGGTGAATGGGGCACTGAAGCTTTCTTT. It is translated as CASSQDFAQGEWGTEAFF.

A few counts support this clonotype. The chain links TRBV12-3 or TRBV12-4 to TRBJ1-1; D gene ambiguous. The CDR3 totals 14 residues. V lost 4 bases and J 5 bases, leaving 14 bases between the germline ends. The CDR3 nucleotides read TGTGCCAGCAGTTCTAGCCCCCAGAGAACTGAAGCTTTCTTT. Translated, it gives CASSSSPQRTEAFF.

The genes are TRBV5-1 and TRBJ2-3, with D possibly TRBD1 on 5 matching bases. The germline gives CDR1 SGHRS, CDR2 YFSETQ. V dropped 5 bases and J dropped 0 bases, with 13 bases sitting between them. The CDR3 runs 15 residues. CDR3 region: CASSPGHYSTDTQYF. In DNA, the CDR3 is TGCGCCAGCAGTCCCGGACACTATAGCACAGATACGCAGTATTTT.

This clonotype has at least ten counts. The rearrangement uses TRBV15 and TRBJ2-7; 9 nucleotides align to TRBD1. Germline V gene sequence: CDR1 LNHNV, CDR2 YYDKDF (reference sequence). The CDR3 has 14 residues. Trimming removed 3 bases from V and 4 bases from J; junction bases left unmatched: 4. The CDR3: CATSREGQGYEQYF. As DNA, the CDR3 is TGTGCCACCAGCAGGGAAGGACAGGGGTACGAGCAGTACTTC.